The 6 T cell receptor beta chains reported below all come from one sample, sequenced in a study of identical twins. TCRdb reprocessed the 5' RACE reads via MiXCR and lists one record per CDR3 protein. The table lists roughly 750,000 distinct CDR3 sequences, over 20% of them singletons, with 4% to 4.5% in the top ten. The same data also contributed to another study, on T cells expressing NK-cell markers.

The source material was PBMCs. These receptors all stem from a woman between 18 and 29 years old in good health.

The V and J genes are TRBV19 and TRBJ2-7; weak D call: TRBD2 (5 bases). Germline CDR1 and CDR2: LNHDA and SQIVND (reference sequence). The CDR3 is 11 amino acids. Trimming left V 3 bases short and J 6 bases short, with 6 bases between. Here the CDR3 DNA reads TGTGCCAGTAGTATCGGGGTCGAGCAGTACTTC. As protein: CASSIGVEQYF.

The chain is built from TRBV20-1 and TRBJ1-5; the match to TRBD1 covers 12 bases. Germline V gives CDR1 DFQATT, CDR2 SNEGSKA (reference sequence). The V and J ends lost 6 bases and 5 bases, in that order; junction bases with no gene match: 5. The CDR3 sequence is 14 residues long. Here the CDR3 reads CSAQGTGGYQPQHF. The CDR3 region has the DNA TGCAGTGCCCAAGGGACAGGGGGCTATCAGCCCCAGCATTTT.

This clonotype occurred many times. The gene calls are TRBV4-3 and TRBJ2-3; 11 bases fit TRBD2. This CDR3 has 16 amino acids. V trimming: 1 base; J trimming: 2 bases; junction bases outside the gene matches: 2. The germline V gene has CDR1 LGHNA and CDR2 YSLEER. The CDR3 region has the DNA TGCGCCAGCAGCCAAGGACTAGCGGGATACACAGATACGCAGTATTTT. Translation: CASSQGLAGYTDTQYF.

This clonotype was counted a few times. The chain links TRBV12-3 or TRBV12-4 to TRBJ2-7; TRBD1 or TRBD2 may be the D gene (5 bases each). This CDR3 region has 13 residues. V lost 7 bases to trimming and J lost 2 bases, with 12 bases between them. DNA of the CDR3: TGTGCCAGCATCCGGGACGGGACCTACGAGCAGTACTTC. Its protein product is CASIRDGTYEQYF.

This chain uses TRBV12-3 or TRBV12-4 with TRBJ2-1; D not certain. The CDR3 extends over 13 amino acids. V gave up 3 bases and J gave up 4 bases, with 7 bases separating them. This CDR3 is CASSFRRYNEQFF. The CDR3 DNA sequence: TGTGCCAGCAGTTTCCGCAGGTACAATGAGCAGTTCTTC.

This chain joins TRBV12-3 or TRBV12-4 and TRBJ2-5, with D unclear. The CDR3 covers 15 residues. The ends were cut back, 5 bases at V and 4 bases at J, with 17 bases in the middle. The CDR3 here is CASSPSPARPETQYF. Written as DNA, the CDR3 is TGTGCCAGCAGTCCATCCCCGGCGCGGCCAGAGACCCAGTACTTC.